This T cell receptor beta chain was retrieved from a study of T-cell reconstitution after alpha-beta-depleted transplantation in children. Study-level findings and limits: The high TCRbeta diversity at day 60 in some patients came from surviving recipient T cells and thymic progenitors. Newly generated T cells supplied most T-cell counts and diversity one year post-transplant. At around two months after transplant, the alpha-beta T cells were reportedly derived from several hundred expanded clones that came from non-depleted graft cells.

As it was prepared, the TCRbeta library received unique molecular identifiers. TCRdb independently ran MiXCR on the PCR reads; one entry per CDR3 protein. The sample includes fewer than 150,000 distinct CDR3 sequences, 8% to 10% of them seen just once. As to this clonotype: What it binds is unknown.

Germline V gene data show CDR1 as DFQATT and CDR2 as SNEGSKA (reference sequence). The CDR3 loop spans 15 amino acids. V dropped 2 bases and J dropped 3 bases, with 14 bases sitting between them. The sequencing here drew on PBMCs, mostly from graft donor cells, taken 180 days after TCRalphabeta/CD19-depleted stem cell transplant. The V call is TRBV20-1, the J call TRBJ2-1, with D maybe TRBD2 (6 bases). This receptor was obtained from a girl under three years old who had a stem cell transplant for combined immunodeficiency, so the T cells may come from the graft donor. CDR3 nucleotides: TGCAGTGCTAGACTTGGGGCTAGCGACTACAATGAGCAGTTCTTC. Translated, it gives CSARLGASDYNEQFF.